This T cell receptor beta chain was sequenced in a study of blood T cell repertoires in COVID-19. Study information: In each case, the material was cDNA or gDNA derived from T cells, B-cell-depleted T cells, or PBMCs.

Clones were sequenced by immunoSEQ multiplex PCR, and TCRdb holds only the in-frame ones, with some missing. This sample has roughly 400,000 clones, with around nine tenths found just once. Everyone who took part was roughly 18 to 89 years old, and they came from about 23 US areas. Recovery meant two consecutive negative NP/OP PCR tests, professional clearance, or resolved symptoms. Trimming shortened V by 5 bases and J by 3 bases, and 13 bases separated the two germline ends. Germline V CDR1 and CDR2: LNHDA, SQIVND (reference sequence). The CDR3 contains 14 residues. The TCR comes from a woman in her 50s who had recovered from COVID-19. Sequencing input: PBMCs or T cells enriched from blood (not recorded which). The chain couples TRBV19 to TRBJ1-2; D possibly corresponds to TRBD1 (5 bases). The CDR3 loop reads CASSLGIGDYGYTF. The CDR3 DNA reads TGTGCCAGTAGTCTTGGGATAGGGGACTATGGCTACACCTTC. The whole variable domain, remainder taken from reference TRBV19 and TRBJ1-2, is DGGITQSPKYLFRKEGQNVTLSCEQNLNHDAMYWYRQDPGQGLRLIYYSQIVNDFQKGDIAEGYSVSREKKESFPLTVTSAQKNPTAFYLCASSLGIGDYGYTFGSGTRLTVV.